The 3 T cell receptor beta chains below all came from one sample that was sequenced in a study of immune cell composition in non-small cell lung cancer. Normal lung was sampled as far from the tumour as possible, at least 3 cm. Clones were read by immunoSEQ multiplex PCR, and TCRdb kept only the in-frame ones, dropping some. The sample lists about 6,600 clones; 70% to 85% were seen once. Sequenced input: non-adjacent lung tissue. The receptors derive from a human donor with non-small cell lung cancer.

V usage is TRBV18 and J usage is TRBJ2-5; tentative D call: TRBD2 (5 bases). Germline CDR1 reads KGHSH; CDR2 reads LQKENI. This CDR3 comprises 12 residues. Trimming removed 6 bases from V and 3 bases from J, with 8 bases in between. DNA for the CDR3: TGTGCCAGCTCGTCACTAGAAGAGACCCAGTACTTC. It encodes CASSSLEETQYF. Complete variable domain (other parts from reference TRBV18 and TRBJ2-5): NAGVMQNPRHLVRRRGQEARLRCSPMKGHSHVYWYRQLPEEGLKFMVYLQKENIIDESGMPKERFSAEFPKEGPSILRIQQVVRGDSAAYFCASSSLEETQYFGPGTRLLVL.

This chain uses TRBV11-3 with TRBJ2-7; maybe TRBD2 (5 bases). The germline V and J ends were trimmed by 5 bases and 1 base, with 15 bases remaining between them. CDR1 SGHNT and CDR2 YENEEA come from the germline V gene. The CDR3 runs to 15 residues. The CDR3 loop reads CASSEETVASYEQYF. As DNA, the CDR3 is TGTGCCAGCAGCGAAGAGACTGTAGCGTCCTACGAGCAGTACTTC.

The chain combines TRBV5-5 with TRBJ2-1, with 13 bases aligning to TRBD2. The germline V gene has CDR1 SGHKS and CDR2 YYEKEE (reference sequence). The CDR3 is 18 residues long. J gave up 7 bases and V 1 base, and 11 bases lay outside the gene matches. This chain's CDR3 is CASSLQPTSGRALNEQFF. As DNA, the CDR3 is TGTGCCAGCAGCTTGCAGCCTACTAGCGGGAGGGCCTTAAATGAGCAGTTCTTC.